The clone carrying this T cell receptor beta chain turned up a few times. Its antigen is still unknown. Using its own MiXCR run on the 5' RACE reads, TCRdb lists one record per CDR3 protein. This sample has under 600,000 distinct CDR3 sequences, with roughly 21% found just once. This sample is part of a study of T-cell memory formation after mild COVID-19. Overall study findings and caveats: Prior to infection, memory already included some responding clones, suggesting cross-reactive memory joined. Confirmation was lacking for SARS-CoV-2 specificity of second-wave clones that peaked on day 37. The study found contracting CD4+ clones mainly in CM and EM and contracting CD8+ clones in EMRA. A second wave expanding day 15 to 37 was CD4+-biased; contracting clones were balanced.

Germline V gives CDR1 GTSNPN, CDR2 SVGIG (reference sequence). Trimming took off 0 bases at V and 0 bases at J, with 12 bases between the two ends. The CDR3 has 16 amino acids. The sample was PBMCs or a T cell subset sorted from them (not recorded which). The rearrangement joins TRBV30 to TRBJ1-3; D unresolved. The sequence was obtained from an adult woman who had mild COVID-19 (a few samples of this study predate the infection). Cell type and time point are not known. CDR3 DNA sequence: TGTGCCTGGAGTGTACTTCCAATAAGCTCTGGAAACACCATATATTTT. Protein product: CAWSVLPISSGNTIYF. The full variable domain, rest sourced from reference TRBV30 and TRBJ1-3, is SQTIHQWPATLVQPVGSPLSLECTVEGTSNPNLYWYRQAAGRGLQLLFYSVGIGQISSEVPQNLSASRPQDRQFILSSKKLLLSDSGFYLCAWSVLPISSGNTIYFGEGSWLTVV.